This TCR beta chain was documented in a study of response to subunit inactivated influenza vaccine. TCRdb passed the RT-PCR reads through MiXCR, listing each CDR3 protein once. The repertoire consists of about 830,000 distinct CDR3 sequences, with around a sixth occurring once and the leading ten covering roughly 10%. As for this clonotype: The target antigen is unknown.

Study-level findings and limits: T cells newly recruited by each seasonal influenza vaccination are few, the authors suggested.

The CDR3 runs to 14 residues. V dropped 6 bases and J dropped 3; count of bases not matched to a gene: 5. Germline-derived CDR1 and CDR2 are SNHLY and FYNNEI. This TCR came from a man aged 50 to 59 who received an inactivated influenza vaccine. The source material was PBMCs from blood, sampled 4 to 6 days after vaccination. The gene calls are TRBV2 and TRBJ2-5, with 9 bases matching TRBD2. CDR3 coding DNA: TGTGCCAGCAGAAATCTAGCGGGGAAAGAGACCCAGTACTTC. Translating gives CASRNLAGKETQYF.